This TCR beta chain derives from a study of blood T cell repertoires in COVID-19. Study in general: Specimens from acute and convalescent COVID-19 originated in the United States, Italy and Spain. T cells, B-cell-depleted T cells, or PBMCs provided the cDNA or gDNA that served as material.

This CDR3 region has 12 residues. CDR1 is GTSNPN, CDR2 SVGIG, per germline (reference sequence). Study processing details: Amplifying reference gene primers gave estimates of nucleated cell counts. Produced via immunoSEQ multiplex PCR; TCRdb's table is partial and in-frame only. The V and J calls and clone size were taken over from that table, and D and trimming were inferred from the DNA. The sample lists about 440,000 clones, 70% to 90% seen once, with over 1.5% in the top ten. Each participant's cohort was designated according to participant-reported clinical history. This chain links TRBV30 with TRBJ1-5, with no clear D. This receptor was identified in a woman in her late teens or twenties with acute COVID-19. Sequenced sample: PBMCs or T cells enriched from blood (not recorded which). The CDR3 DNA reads TGTGCTCGAGGAGGAACCGGACAGCCCCAGCATTTT. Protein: CARGGTGQPQHF. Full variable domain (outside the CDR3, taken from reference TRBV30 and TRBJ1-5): SQTIHQWPATLVQPVGSPLSLECTVEGTSNPNLYWYRQAAGRGLQLLFYSVGIGQISSEVPQNLSASRPQDRQFILSSKKLLLSDSGFYLCARGGTGQPQHFGDGTRLSIL.